The following is a TCR beta chain sequence with its context. Produced via immunoSEQ multiplex PCR; TCRdb's table is partial and in-frame only. Among roughly 2.4 million clones listed, almost 96% were seen once. The sample comes from a study of shared clonotypes between healthy human individuals. All of the donors resided in Nashville, Tennessee, and each was a Caucasian adult. The clonotype comes from a man between 18 and 29 years old in good health. The sequenced sample consisted of naive CD4+ T cells sorted from blood. Subset noted: CD45RA+ positively selected.

CDR3 DNA sequence: TGTGCAGCAGGACGTGGTCCCCTCCACTTT. As protein: CAAGRGPLHF. This chain links TRBV30 with TRBJ1-6; D ambiguous. CDR1 is GTSNPN and CDR2 is SVGIG in the germline V gene (reference sequence). The CDR3 has 10 residues.